The clone carrying this T cell receptor (beta chain) was detected only a few times. The antigen remains unidentified. The record originates from a study of radiotherapy plus CTLA-4 blockade in lung cancer. General study findings and limits: With interferon-beta, early dynamics of blood T cell clones were reported to best predict response.

Some clones are missing from TCRdb's copy, which holds only in-frame ones; the method was immunoSEQ multiplex PCR. The sample lists 47,000 or so clones; 80% to 90% were seen once. V gave up 3 bases and J gave up 3 bases, with 9 bases separating them. The CDR3 totals 14 residues. Germline V gene data show CDR1 as KGHSH and CDR2 as LQKENI. Material: peripheral blood, obtained from a patient treated with radiotherapy plus ipilimumab. The J gene is TRBJ1-5, the V gene TRBV18; D might be TRBD1 (6 bases). The TCR sequence derives from a human donor with non-small cell lung cancer whose response to radiotherapy plus ipilimumab could not be evaluated. CDR3 protein: CASSPAGVNQPQHF. Here the CDR3 DNA reads TGTGCCAGCTCACCGGCAGGGGTCAATCAGCCCCAGCATTTT. The full variable domain, completed using reference TRBV18 and TRBJ1-5, is NAGVMQNPRHLVRRRGQEARLRCSPMKGHSHVYWYRQLPEEGLKFMVYLQKENIIDESGMPKERFSAEFPKEGPSILRIQQVVRGDSAAYFCASSPAGVNQPQHFGDGTRLSIL.